The 30 T cell receptor beta chains below were found in one sample sequenced in a study of STAT5B mutations in CD4+ large granular lymphocyte leukemia (dated by TCRdb to the early 2020s). The library was produced with the immunoSEQ multiplex PCR assay. TCRdb took this table from immuneACCESS and kept in-frame rearrangements with V and J called. Such tables lack part of the clones; where checked against another copy, unresolved V genes explain under half of the gap, and the rest is unexplained. For this sample there are roughly 30,000 clones; 65% to 80% appear just once. Around 2.3% of the sample comes from the top ten. Sample: CD4+ T cells from blood buffy coats. The receptors derive from a human donor in good health.

This chain joins TRBV7-8 and TRBJ2-4; D is perhaps TRBD2 (6 bases). Trimming removed 7 bases at V and 7 bases at J, with 17 bases between. The germline V gene has CDR1 SGHVS and CDR2 FQNEAQ. The CDR3 length is 14 residues. The CDR3 nucleotides read TGTGCCAGCACCCCGCGGGGTGGTAGGAACATTCAGTACTTC. The encoded protein is CASTPRGGRNIQYF.

The gene calls are TRBV6-1 and TRBJ1-2; unclear D gene. Deletions cut 5 bases from V and 0 bases from J, with 10 bases between. CDR3 length: 14 amino acids. From germline, CDR1 is MNHNS and CDR2 SASEGT. This chain's CDR3 is CASSPEITNYGYTF. In DNA form, the CDR3 reads TGTGCCAGCAGTCCAGAAATAACTAACTATGGCTACACCTTC.

V is TRBV7-6 and J is TRBJ2-3, with 10 positions matching TRBD1. CDR3 length: 15 amino acids. From germline, CDR1 is SGHVS and CDR2 FNYEAQ. After removal of 5 bases from V and 4 bases from J, the junction contained 6 bases not matched to a gene. The CDR3, as DNA: TGTGCCAGCAGCCCCTGGGACAGGGGATCAGATACGCAGTATTTT. It codes for CASSPWDRGSDTQYF.

V usage is TRBV7-2 and J usage is TRBJ1-3; possible D gene TRBD1, 5 bases. The length of the CDR3 is 12 residues. Germline V lookup: CDR1 SGHTA, CDR2 FQGNSA. Trimming shortened V by 1 base and J by 7 bases, and 5 bases separated the two germline ends. The CDR3 bases are TGTGCCAGCAGCTTAGGGGGGAACACCATATATTTT. This encodes CASSLGGNTIYF. Variable domain in full (rest from reference TRBV7-2 and TRBJ1-3): GAGVSQSPSNKVTEKGKDVELRCDPISGHTALYWYRQSLGQGLEFLIYFQGNSAPDKSGLPSDRFSAERTGGSVSTLTIQRTQQEDSAVYLCASSLGGNTIYFGEGSWLTVV.

The chain joins TRBV28 to TRBJ2-7; D is perhaps TRBD1 (6 bases). Germline CDR1 and CDR2: MDHEN and SYDVKM. CDR3 length: 18 amino acids. The ends were cut back, 8 bases at V and 2 bases at J, with 28 bases in the middle. CDR3 DNA sequence: TGTGCCAGCCCCCCGTGGGGGCTGGTAGCCGAAAAAACCTACGAGCAGTACTTC. Residues: CASPPWGLVAEKTYEQYF.

V is TRBV5-1 and J is TRBJ2-1; no reliable D call. Per the germline V gene, CDR1 is SGHRS and CDR2 is YFSETQ. V dropped 4 bases and J dropped 9 bases, with 14 bases sitting between them. The CDR3 runs to 13 residues. CDR3 DNA: TGCGCCAGCAGCAACAGCAAGGCAGTTGAGCAGTTCTTC. Residues: CASSNSKAVEQFF. Supplemented by reference TRBV5-1 and TRBJ2-1, the full variable domain reads KAGVTQTPRYLIKTRGQQVTLSCSPISGHRSVSWYQQTPGQGLQFLFEYFSETQRNKGNFPGRFSGRQFSNSRSEMNVSTLELGDSALYLCASSNSKAVEQFFGPGTRLTVL.

The V gene is TRBV6-1, the J gene TRBJ1-5; TRBD1 might be the D (5 bases). The germline V and J ends were trimmed by 5 bases and 4 bases, with 15 bases remaining between them. The CDR3 sequence is 15 residues long. Germline CDR1 MNHNS, CDR2 SASEGT. CDR3 protein: CASSPGLGGNQPQHF. The DNA for the CDR3 is TGTGCCAGCAGTCCGGGCCTTGGGGGGAATCAGCCCCAGCATTTT.

The chain joins TRBV19 to TRBJ2-2; 10 nucleotides agree with TRBD1. The germline V gene has CDR1 LNHDA and CDR2 SQIVND (reference sequence). V lost 5 bases and J lost 9; bases outside the gene matches: 6. There are 14 residues in the CDR3. The CDR3 loop is CASSSGQGDRELFF. For the CDR3, the DNA is TGTGCCAGTAGTTCCGGACAGGGGGATCGGGAGCTGTTTTTT.

This clone was counted between two and nine times. The chain joins TRBV5-1 to TRBJ2-1, with 7 bases that match TRBD2. V lost 1 base to trimming and J lost 6 bases; unmatched junction nucleotides: 10. The CDR3 spans 16 residues. Germline V gene data show CDR1 as SGHRS and CDR2 as YFSETQ. The CDR3 bases are TGCGCCAGCAGCTTGTTGGCGGGAGCCGGGAGCAATGAGCAGTTCTTC. Its translation: CASSLLAGAGSNEQFF.

The J gene is TRBJ1-1, the V gene TRBV14, with 8 bases fitting TRBD1. The J segment lost 5 bases and the V segment lost 4 bases, leaving 9 bases of the junction unmatched. CDR3 size: 15 residues. The germline V gene encodes CDR1 SGHDN and CDR2 FVKESK. This CDR3 reads CASSLRTGIGTEAFF. Here the CDR3 DNA reads TGTGCCAGCAGCCTCCGGACAGGGATAGGAACTGAAGCTTTCTTT. The full variable domain, completed using reference TRBV14 and TRBJ1-1, is EAGVTQFPSHSVIEKGQTVTLRCDPISGHDNLYWYRRVMGKEIKFLLHFVKESKQDESGMPNNRFLAERTGGTYSTLKVQPAELEDSGVYFCASSLRTGIGTEAFFGQGTRLTVV.

This chain links TRBV12-5 with TRBJ1-5; tentative D call: TRBD1 (6 bases). In germline, CDR1 is LGHNT, CDR2 FRNRAP. Deletions cut 1 base from V and 2 bases from J, with 9 bases between. CDR3 size: 15 residues. The DNA for the CDR3 is TGTGCTAGTGGTTTGGGTAGGGGGGGCAATCAGCCCCAGCATTTT. Its translation is CASGLGRGGNQPQHF.

The gene calls are TRBV10-3 and TRBJ2-6; D possibly corresponds to TRBD1 (5 bases). Germline V lookup: CDR1 ENHRY, CDR2 SYGVKD. V lost 3 bases and J lost 7, with 19 bases in between. The CDR3 is 17 amino acids. CDR3 in DNA: TGTGCCATCAGTGATGGGGCCTCAGTTCTGGGCGCCAACGTCCTGACTTTC. Translated: CAISDGASVLGANVLTF.

The chain has TRBV7-6 and TRBJ2-7, with 10 bases that match TRBD2. The CDR3 contains 15 residues. CDR1 is SGHVS and CDR2 is FNYEAQ in the germline V gene. Trimming removed 2 bases from V and 4 bases from J; junction bases left unmatched: 5. The CDR3 bases are TGTGCCAGCAGCTTAAAGTCTAGCGGGGGTTACGAGCAGTACTTC. It codes for CASSLKSSGGYEQYF.

The V call is TRBV25-1, the J call TRBJ2-4; D unclear. The CDR3 spans 13 residues. V was clipped by 3 bases and J by 8 bases, with 11 bases between them. Germline loops: CDR1 MGHDK, CDR2 SYGVNS. CDR3 in amino acids: CASSEAGSDIQYF. In DNA, the CDR3 is TGTGCCAGCAGTGAGGCTGGGTCGGACATTCAGTACTTC.

CDR3 in DNA: TGTGCCAGTAGTATAGTCGGGGATAGCGGCAATCAGCCCCAGCATTTT. It encodes CASSIVGDSGNQPQHF. The chain joins TRBV19 to TRBJ1-5; D is uncertain. There are 16 residues in the CDR3. Trimming removed 1 base from V and 2 bases from J, with 12 bases in between. Germline V lookup: CDR1 LNHDA, CDR2 SQIVND (reference sequence).

The rearrangement links TRBV5-4 to TRBJ2-3; the D gene is possibly TRBD1 (6 bases). Germline CDR1 is SGHNT and CDR2 is YYREEE (reference sequence). The V end was cut by 1 base, the J end by 9 bases, with 9 bases between. The CDR3 sequence is 12 residues long. CDR3 coding DNA: TGTGCCAGCAGCTTGAACGACAGGACGCAGTATTTT. Protein sequence: CASSLNDRTQYF.

The chain links TRBV29-1 to TRBJ2-1, with 9 bases identical to TRBD2. Germline lookup yields CDR1 SQVTM and CDR2 ANQGSEA. CDR3 size: 14 residues. V lost 0 bases, J lost 9 bases, and 6 bases stayed unmatched. CDR3 sequence (DNA): TGCAGCGTTGAAGAAGTAGCGGGAGTGGGTGAGCAGTTCTTC. Protein sequence: CSVEEVAGVGEQFF.

This clone showed up just a few times. The chain has TRBV11-2 and TRBJ2-7; 8 bases match TRBD1. The junction had 3 bases not matched to a gene; V was cut back by 3 bases and J by 2 bases. CDR1 and CDR2 (germline): SGHAT, FQNNGV. This CDR3 has 14 residues. In DNA, the CDR3 is TGTGCCAGCAGCTTCCCGGGACAGGCCTACGAGCAGTACTTC. This translates into CASSFPGQAYEQYF.

V usage is TRBV2 and J usage is TRBJ2-1, with 7 bases that match TRBD1. The CDR3 is made up of 14 amino acids. Losses at the gene ends were 5 bases for V and 4 bases for J; bases not matched to a gene: 5. Germline V CDR1 and CDR2: SNHLY, FYNNEI. The CDR3 is CASSHRQGYNEQFF. The CDR3 region has the DNA TGTGCCAGCAGTCACCGACAGGGTTACAATGAGCAGTTCTTC.

This clone turned up a few times. This rearrangement joins TRBV19 to TRBJ1-5; D uncertain. This CDR3 is built from 12 residues. V was cut by 4 bases and J by 9 bases, with 10 bases left in between. Germline CDR1 reads LNHDA; CDR2 reads SQIVND (reference sequence). In DNA, the CDR3 is TGTGCCAGTAGTACCAGAACGCCGCCCCAGCATTTT. Protein: CASSTRTPPQHF.

V usage is TRBV11-2 and J usage is TRBJ2-2, with 8 bases fitting TRBD2. The CDR3 sequence is 16 residues long. Germline-derived CDR1 and CDR2 are SGHAT and FQNNGV. V lost 2 bases and J lost 5; bases outside the gene matches: 7. This CDR3 reads CASSLKAGAGTGELFF. The CDR3 region has the DNA TGTGCCAGCAGCTTAAAAGCGGGAGCTGGTACCGGGGAGCTGTTTTTT.

The chain carries TRBV28 and TRBJ2-7; 8 bases are a match to TRBD2. Germline V CDR1 and CDR2: MDHEN, SYDVKM. The CDR3 is 12 residues long. V was pared by 10 bases and J by 12 bases, with 14 bases of the junction left unmatched. This CDR3 reads CATGGGTYGVYF. CDR3 nucleotide sequence: TGTGCCACCGGGGGGGGTACCTATGGTGTGTACTTC.

This clone was seen a few times. Sequence at one end of the junction differs from germline and may be a read error. This rearrangement joins TRBV7-7 to TRBJ1-3; D uncertain. The CDR3 has 15 amino acids. CDR1 is SSHAT, CDR2 FNYEAQ, per germline (reference sequence). The DNA for the CDR3 is TGTGCTAGCAGCTTAAACCCCGGGTCGGGAAACACCATATATTTT. It translates to CASSLNPGSGNTIYF.

This chain uses TRBV5-1 with TRBJ2-7; 9 bases are a match to TRBD1. Per the germline V gene, CDR1 is SGHRS and CDR2 is YFSETQ. V was pared by 4 bases and J by 1 base, with 3 bases of the junction left unmatched. CDR3 length equals 14 residues. The DNA for the CDR3 is TGCGCCAGCAGCCGGGACAGGGTTTCCTACGAGCAGTACTTC. Amino acids: CASSRDRVSYEQYF. The whole variable domain, filled in from reference TRBV5-1 and TRBJ2-7, reads KAGVTQTPRYLIKTRGQQVTLSCSPISGHRSVSWYQQTPGQGLQFLFEYFSETQRNKGNFPGRFSGRQFSNSRSEMNVSTLELGDSALYLCASSRDRVSYEQYFGPGTRLTVT.

CDR3 sequence (DNA): TGTGCCAGCAGCTTAGGGGCTAGCATGACCTACAATGAGCAGTTCTTC. Its protein product is CASSLGASMTYNEQFF. J is TRBJ2-1 and V is TRBV11-3, with D possibly being TRBD2 (5 bases). The CDR3 loop spans 16 amino acids. V lost 1 base and J 2 bases, leaving 12 bases between the germline ends. Germline loops: CDR1 SGHNT, CDR2 YENEEA.

V gene TRBV19 combines with J gene TRBJ1-1; 8 bases agree with TRBD1. From germline, CDR1 is LNHDA and CDR2 SQIVND (reference sequence). The V gene end was trimmed by 5 bases and the J gene end by 8 bases; junction bases not matched to a gene: 1. This CDR3 is built from 11 residues. CDR3 sequence reads: CASSQGAEAFF. Here the CDR3 DNA reads TGTGCCAGTAGTCAGGGGGCAGAAGCTTTCTTT.

The chain links TRBV4-1 to TRBJ1-3; tentative D call: TRBD1 (5 bases). Germline V CDR1 and CDR2: MGHRA, YSYEKL. Trimming took 6 bases from V and 0 from J, leaving 15 bases between them. The CDR3 extends over 16 amino acids. CDR3 loop: CASRSDISSSGNTIYF. CDR3 nucleotides: TGCGCCAGCAGATCGGACATCTCCTCCTCTGGAAACACCATATATTTT.

V and J are TRBV5-4 and TRBJ2-3, with D hard to call. Trimming pared 2 bases from V and 2 bases from J, leaving 6 bases between. This CDR3 is 13 amino acids long. Germline V CDR1 and CDR2: SGHNT, YYREEE (reference sequence). CDR3 nucleotides: TGTGCCAGCAGCTTCGATTACACAGATACGCAGTATTTT. Its translation: CASSFDYTDTQYF.

The CDR3 is CASSPMGTYEQYF. For the CDR3, the DNA is TGTGCCAGCTCACCCATGGGGACCTACGAGCAGTACTTC. The chain is built from TRBV18 and TRBJ2-7, with unresolved D. CDR3 length equals 13 residues. Trimming cost V 3 bases and J 2 bases, with 8 bases left between them. From germline, CDR1 is KGHSH and CDR2 LQKENI.

V usage is TRBV11-2 and J usage is TRBJ2-3; D unresolved. The CDR3 is 16 amino acids. The germline CDR1 and CDR2 sequences are SGHAT and FQNNGV. The V end was cut by 4 bases, the J end by 5 bases, with 19 bases between. The CDR3, as DNA: TGTGCCAGCAGCTCGCTCCGGGTCCCCCCCGGAGATACGCAGTATTTT. Its protein product is CASSSLRVPPGDTQYF.